The entry below describes one T cell receptor (beta chain). The antigen is not known. 13 Jbeta primers and 60 Vbeta primers were used for the PCR. Profiling relied on immunoSEQ multiplex PCR, and the TCRdb table lists in-frame clones only, not all of them. The repertoire table contains more than 45,000 clones. This record belongs to a study of cytomegalovirus exposure and HLA in healthy donors. CDR1 and CDR2 (germline): SEHNR, FQNEAQ (reference sequence). This CDR3 comprises 13 residues. V dropped 4 bases and J dropped 4 bases, with 11 bases sitting between them. Study conclusions and caveats: Reports indicate that TCR beta sequences accurately predicted the HLA-A and HLA-B alleles of most subjects. It was 164 TCR beta chains that were listed as cytomegalovirus-associated. Other equally common chains were less clonally expanded than HLA-associated TCR beta chains, a later analysis showed.

Sequenced: PBMCs. The V and J genes are TRBV7-9 and TRBJ2-7, with D perhaps TRBD2 (6 bases). This sequence originates from a male donor in good health and CMV-seronegative. CDR3 region: CASSSSGVYEQYF. The CDR3 bases are TGTGCCAGCAGCTCCTCGGGGGTGTACGAGCAGTACTTC.